Shown below are 29 T cell receptor beta chains from a single sample sequenced in a study of T cell responses to AZD1222 COVID-19 vaccine. Sequenced by immunoSEQ multiplex PCR; TCRdb stores in-frame clones only, minus some. The sample lists tens of thousands of clones; roughly 88% were seen once. The specimen comprised peripheral blood, sampled on day 0 of AZD1222 vaccination. The receptors stem from an adult in good health.

This chain connects TRBV7-3 to TRBJ2-3; 11 positions agree with TRBD2. The CDR3 contains 17 residues. Trimming removed 6 bases from V and 8 bases from J; junction bases left unmatched: 16. CDR1 is SGHTA and CDR2 is FQGTGA in the germline V gene. The CDR3 DNA is TGTGCCAGCAGTCTCTCCGGGACTAGCGGCCGAGAGGGTACGCAGTATTTT. This translates into CASSLSGTSGREGTQYF. The variable domain in full, with the rest retrieved from reference TRBV7-3 and TRBJ2-3, is GAGVSQTPSNKVTEKGKYVELRCDPISGHTALYWYRQSLGQGPEFLIYFQGTGAADDSGLPNDRFFAVRPEGSVSTLKIQRTERGDSAVYLCASSLSGTSGREGTQYFGPGTRLTVL.

This clone has only a few counts. The genes are TRBV20-1 and TRBJ2-7; D perhaps matches TRBD1 (7 bases). Germline lookup yields CDR1 DFQATT and CDR2 SNEGSKA (reference sequence). The CDR3 runs to 15 residues. V lost 3 bases to trimming and J lost 1 base, with 16 bases between them. CDR3 amino acids: CSASGQGGESYEQYF. The CDR3 nucleotides are TGCAGTGCTAGTGGGCAGGGGGGTGAGTCCTACGAGCAGTACTTC.

The chain employs TRBV3-1 (or the pseudogene TRBV3-2) and TRBJ2-3; D may correspond to TRBD1 or TRBD2 (6 bases each). The ends were cut back, 0 bases at V and 2 bases at J, with 15 bases in the middle. The CDR3 loop spans 17 amino acids. CDR1 and CDR2 from the germline V gene are LGHDT and YNNKEL (reference sequence). CDR3 in DNA: TGTGCCAGCAGCCAAGAAGGGGGGCACCAAAACACAGATACGCAGTATTTT. Amino acids: CASSQEGGHQNTDTQYF.

The chain has TRBV2 and TRBJ1-4; D remains unclear. The V gene lost 2 bases and the J gene lost 1 base, with 14 bases spanning the gap. The CDR3 consists of 17 residues. The germline CDR1 and CDR2 sequences are SNHLY and FYNNEI. CDR3 protein: CASSETVVEGTNEKLFF. CDR3 DNA: TGTGCCAGCAGTGAAACCGTTGTGGAGGGAACTAATGAAAAACTGTTTTTT.

The count of this clone is one. This chain connects TRBV7-2 to TRBJ1-6; D perhaps matches TRBD1 (5 bases). Trimming pared 3 bases from V and 5 bases from J, leaving 11 bases between. From germline, CDR1 is SGHTA and CDR2 FQGNSA. This CDR3 has 15 residues. CDR3: CASSFKKGNNSPLHF. DNA of the CDR3: TGTGCCAGCAGCTTTAAGAAGGGGAATAATTCACCCCTCCACTTT.

The J gene is TRBJ1-5, the V gene TRBV7-2; TRBD1 aligns across 9 bases. Germline V gene data show CDR1 as SGHTA and CDR2 as FQGNSA. V lost 5 bases and J lost 7; bases outside the gene matches: 6. The CDR3 has 14 residues. CDR3 nucleotide sequence: TGTGCCAGCAGCCTAGGGACAGGGAACCAGCCCCAGCATTTT. Translating it yields CASSLGTGNQPQHF.

The chain has TRBV2 and TRBJ2-2; D ambiguous. Germline V gene data show CDR1 as SNHLY and CDR2 as FYNNEI. V gave up 7 bases and J gave up 5 bases, with 11 bases separating them. This CDR3 region has 13 residues. The CDR3 coding sequence is TGTGCCAGCATGCGTAGGGCGACCGGGGAGCTGTTTTTT. Translated, it gives CASMRRATGELFF. Based on the CDR3 plus reference TRBV2 and TRBJ2-2, the full variable domain is EPEVTQTPSHQVTQMGQEVILRCVPISNHLYFYWYRQILGQKVEFLVSFYNNEISEKSEIFDDQFSVERPDGSNFTLKIRSTKLEDSAMYFCASMRRATGELFFGEGSRLTVL.

Note on this clone: In the same sample, other DNA sequences code for this CDR3. The chain is built from TRBV18 and TRBJ2-3; tentative D call: TRBD1 (5 bases). Per the germline V gene, CDR1 is KGHSH and CDR2 is LQKENI. Trimming pared 1 base from V and 1 base from J, leaving 9 bases between. The CDR3 extends over 15 amino acids. CDR3 nucleotides: TGTGCCAGCTCACCACTGCAGGGCCGCACAGATACGCAGTATTTT. Protein: CASSPLQGRTDTQYF.

The V gene is TRBV24-1, the J gene TRBJ2-3; the D gene is possibly TRBD1 (6 bases). Between the trimmed V and J ends, which lost 3 bases and 4 bases, there was a span of 13 bases. CDR1 and CDR2 from the germline V gene are KGHDR and SFDVKD. The CDR3 totals 15 residues. In DNA form, the CDR3 reads TGTGCCACCAGTGATCGGGACATCGGGGCAGATACGCAGTATTTT. It codes for CATSDRDIGADTQYF.

This chain connects TRBV6-5 to TRBJ1-2, with a weak D call TRBD1 (5 bases). Deletions cut 2 bases from V and 7 bases from J, with 14 bases between. The CDR3 consists of 14 residues. Germline values: CDR1 MNHEY, CDR2 SVGAGI. Here the CDR3 DNA reads TGTGCCAGCAGTTACACCCGACAGAGCCCTGGCTACACCTTC. Residues: CASSYTRQSPGYTF.

The V call is TRBV6-1, the J call TRBJ1-1; D is uncertain. CDR3 length: 14 residues. The germline gives CDR1 MNHNS, CDR2 SASEGT. Trimming removed 0 bases at V and 4 bases at J, with 9 bases between. The chain's CDR3 is CASSEAGRGTEAFF. The CDR3 DNA follows: TGTGCCAGCAGTGAAGCGGGAAGAGGCACTGAAGCTTTCTTT.

This chain links TRBV20-1 with TRBJ2-7; 7 nucleotides align to TRBD1. After removal of 3 bases from V and 2 bases from J, the junction contained 7 bases not matched to a gene. Per the germline V gene, CDR1 is DFQATT and CDR2 is SNEGSKA (reference sequence). The CDR3 runs to 14 residues. CDR3 in DNA: TGCAGTGCTAGTACCGGGACAGCGGCCTACGAGCAGTACTTC. Translated: CSASTGTAAYEQYF.

The V gene is TRBV18, the J gene TRBJ1-2; the D is unclear. This CDR3 spans 16 amino acids. Looked up from germline, CDR1 is KGHSH and CDR2 is LQKENI. V was trimmed by 5 bases and J by 5 bases, leaving 21 bases between them. The CDR3 DNA reads TGTGCCAGCTCAGAACAAGTTGCAGGAAGTAGGTATGGCTACACCTTC. Protein: CASSEQVAGSRYGYTF. Together with reference TRBV18 and TRBJ1-2, the CDR3 gives the full variable domain: NAGVMQNPRHLVRRRGQEARLRCSPMKGHSHVYWYRQLPEEGLKFMVYLQKENIIDESGMPKERFSAEFPKEGPSILRIQQVVRGDSAAYFCASSEQVAGSRYGYTFGSGTRLTVV.

The chain carries TRBV9 and TRBJ2-3; TRBD2 is a possible D gene (6 bases). Deletions cut 0 bases from V and 6 bases from J, with 17 bases between. CDR3 length: 16 amino acids. Germline CDR1 is SGDLS and CDR2 is YYNGEE. CDR3 protein: CASSVVGEASQDTQYF. The CDR3 bases are TGTGCCAGCAGCGTAGTAGGGGAGGCCAGCCAGGATACGCAGTATTTT.

The gene calls are TRBV4-1 and TRBJ2-3; TRBD1 agrees at 10 bases. Per germline, CDR1 MGHRA and CDR2 YSYEKL. The CDR3 is 16 amino acids. V gave up 4 bases and J gave up 1 base; unmatched junction bases: 5. CDR3 residues: CASSLGGTGGTDTQYF. CDR3 DNA sequence: TGCGCCAGCAGCCTCGGGGGGACAGGGGGCACAGATACGCAGTATTTT.

CDR3 region: CASSSPGTVETEAFF. DNA for the CDR3: TGTGCCAGCAGCTCTCCCGGGACAGTTGAAACTGAAGCTTTCTTT. The chain recombines TRBV5-4 with TRBJ1-1, with 7 bases aligning to TRBD1. The CDR3 has 15 residues. Per germline, CDR1 SGHNT and CDR2 YYREEE (reference sequence). The junction had 10 bases not matched to a gene; V was cut back by 3 bases and J by 5 bases.

This chain joins TRBV4-3 and TRBJ1-3; D perhaps matches TRBD1 (6 bases). From germline, CDR1 is LGHNA and CDR2 YSLEER. The V end lost 4 bases, the J end lost 2 bases, and 12 bases lay between the germline ends. The CDR3 length is 15 residues. The CDR3, as DNA: TGCGCCAGCAGCCCTTGGGGGGGCGCTGGAAACACCATATATTTT. This encodes CASSPWGGAGNTIYF.

Details on this clone: The identical CDR3 is also encoded by other nucleotide sequences in the sample. The genes are TRBV28 and TRBJ1-2; D not resolved. Germline lookup yields CDR1 MDHEN and CDR2 SYDVKM. This CDR3 has 12 residues. With 6 bases removed from V and 5 bases from J, the gap between germline ends came to 10 bases. The CDR3 region has the DNA TGTGCCAGCAGCCTAAGGCTATATGGCTACACCTTC. Translation gives CASSLRLYGYTF.

J is TRBJ2-3 and V is TRBV3-1 (or the pseudogene TRBV3-2); 8 nucleotides match TRBD2. The CDR3 sequence is 16 residues long. The trim removed 0 bases at V and 3 bases at J, leaving 5 bases unmatched. CDR1 and CDR2 (germline): LGHDT, YNNKEL (reference sequence). In nucleotides, the CDR3 is TGTGCCAGCAGCCAAGATGGGGGACTAGGGACAGATACGCAGTATTTT. Translated, it gives CASSQDGGLGTDTQYF.

V gene TRBV6-5 combines with J gene TRBJ2-7; D possibly matches TRBD1 or TRBD2 (5 bases each). Germline V gene sequence: CDR1 MNHEY, CDR2 SVGAGI. The CDR3 has 16 amino acids. Trimming stripped 0 bases from V and 3 bases from J, with 15 bases between. The CDR3 spells CASSYSGTASLYEQYF. The DNA of the CDR3 is TGTGCCAGCAGTTACTCTGGGACCGCTAGCCTCTACGAGCAGTACTTC.

The chain joins TRBV6-5 to TRBJ1-3; tentative D call: TRBD1 (5 bases). From germline, CDR1 is MNHEY and CDR2 SVGAGI. The V end lost 6 bases, the J end lost 1 base, and 13 bases lay between the germline ends. The CDR3 has 15 amino acids. CDR3 coding DNA: TGTGCCAGCAGACCGGGACTTCTATCTGGAAACACCATATATTTT. This codes for CASRPGLLSGNTIYF.

This sequence joins TRBV5-1 and TRBJ2-7, with 13 bases lining up with TRBD2. Trimming took 1 base from V and 2 from J; bases not matched to a gene: 12. Germline V CDR1 and CDR2: SGHRS, YFSETQ. This CDR3 contains 19 residues. As DNA, the CDR3 is TGCGCCAGCAGCTTGCCTCGGACTAGCGGGGGTCAACCACCCTACGAGCAGTACTTC. It codes for CASSLPRTSGGQPPYEQYF.

The V gene is TRBV29-1, the J gene TRBJ2-7, with D maybe TRBD2 (7 bases). This CDR3 has 12 residues. The germline gives CDR1 SQVTM, CDR2 ANQGSEA. Trimming pared 6 bases from V and 6 bases from J, leaving 15 bases between. DNA for the CDR3: TGCAGCGTCCAAAAGGGGGGGAGCGAGCAGTACTTC. It specifies CSVQKGGSEQYF.

The chain uses TRBV19 and TRBJ2-7; tentatively, D is TRBD2 (6 bases). The CDR3 is 15 residues long. The V and J ends lost 6 bases and 2 bases respectively, with 17 bases between them. Per germline, CDR1 LNHDA and CDR2 SQIVND (reference sequence). The CDR3 sequence is CASSSPRRGAYEQYF. CDR3 DNA sequence: TGTGCCAGTAGCTCCCCCAGGCGCGGGGCCTACGAGCAGTACTTC.

The rearrangement joins TRBV10-3 to TRBJ1-2; no firm D call. V was shortened by 0 bases and J by 0 bases, with 17 bases between the two germline ends. Looked up from germline, CDR1 is ENHRY and CDR2 is SYGVKD. The CDR3 is 18 residues long. The CDR3 sequence: CAISESGSWSGPNYGYTF. For the CDR3, the DNA is TGTGCCATCAGTGAGTCCGGGAGTTGGTCAGGCCCTAACTATGGCTACACCTTC.

This clone was seen a handful of times. The gene calls are TRBV5-4 and TRBJ2-1, with 13 positions matching TRBD2. The CDR3 consists of 14 residues. The germline V gene encodes CDR1 SGHNT and CDR2 YYREEE (reference sequence). V dropped 2 bases and J dropped 14; count of bases not matched to a gene: 7. CDR3 in amino acids: CASSFLLAGGEKFF. The CDR3 DNA follows: TGTGCCAGCAGCTTTTTACTAGCGGGGGGGGAGAAGTTCTTC.

The chain joins TRBV5-1 to TRBJ2-2, with 11 bases fitting TRBD2. Germline V gene lookup returns CDR1 SGHRS and CDR2 YFSETQ. Trimming removed 0 bases from V and 5 bases from J; junction bases left unmatched: 6. The CDR3 has 17 amino acids. CDR3 nucleotides: TGCGCCAGCAGCTTGGGAACTAGCGGGAGTAGTACCGGGGAGCTGTTTTTT. Amino acid sequence: CASSLGTSGSSTGELFF.

The rearrangement links TRBV7-2 to TRBJ2-7, with 8 nucleotides matching TRBD2. There are 12 residues in the CDR3. With 5 bases clipped from V and 4 bases from J, the junction kept 1 base outside the gene matches. CDR1 SGHTA and CDR2 FQGNSA come from the germline V gene. CDR3 residues: CASSREGYEQYF. CDR3 DNA: TGTGCCAGCAGCCGGGAGGGTTACGAGCAGTACTTC.

V and J are TRBV3-1 (or the pseudogene TRBV3-2) and TRBJ1-6; D is undetermined. Trimming took 1 base from V and 6 from J, leaving 10 bases between them. This CDR3 is 15 amino acids long. Germline V lookup: CDR1 LGHDT, CDR2 YNNKEL (reference sequence). The CDR3 here is CASSQGASPNSPLHF. The CDR3 region has the DNA TGTGCCAGCAGCCAAGGGGCATCCCCTAATTCACCCCTCCACTTT.